This section outlines one T cell receptor (beta chain) sequence together with its context. Its antigen is unidentified. The record originates from a study of OX40 agonist ivuxolimab in advanced cancers. Study overall: Males comprised roughly four fifths of the group, whose mean age was around 62 years (range about 23 to 80). Study-wide findings and caveats: Among the nonresponders, some also had low normalized T-cell clonal expansion. At 0.1 to 3.0 mg/kg, CD4+ and CD8+ blood T cells expanded clonally by week 6.

V was pared by 6 bases and J by 5 bases, with 14 bases between. The CDR3 contains 13 residues. The germline V gene encodes CDR1 MNHEY and CDR2 SVGAGI. Systemic immunosuppression or a history of autoimmune disease excluded patients. TCRdb's copy holds only in-frame clones and misses some; the assay was immunoSEQ multiplex PCR. The sample gives around 48,000 clones, 80% to 90% of which show up once; 9% to 10% is in the top ten. Sequenced here: CD4+ or CD8+ T cells sorted from blood, sampled in a trial of the OX40 agonist ivuxolimab. The sequence came from an adult with an advanced solid tumor such as melanoma, head and neck, liver or kidney cancer. The rearrangement joins TRBV6-5 to TRBJ2-7; D is perhaps TRBD2 (6 bases). CDR3 nucleotide sequence: TGTGCCAGCAGAACTTCACGGAGGGACGAGCAGTACTTC. This sequence encodes CASRTSRRDEQYF.